The T cell receptor beta chain described here comes from a study of a mutant IDH1 vaccine in newly diagnosed glioma. The wider study: Patients under treatment included about 60% males and 37.5% females and had a mean age of approximately 40 years. Prior therapy was radiotherapy, temozolomide, or both; most received both.

Regarding this clone: Its antigen is still unknown.

V lost 2 bases to trimming and J lost 2 bases; unmatched junction nucleotides: 5. The germline CDR1 and CDR2 sequences are KGHSH and LQKENI. The CDR3 is 15 amino acids. As for time point: week 5, during vaccination. Each vaccine dose was 300 ug of mutant IDH1 20-mer peptide, with topical imiquimod. Each donor presented with a new WHO grade 3 or 4 astrocytoma that tested IDH1-mutant and showed ATRX loss. Assay used: immunoSEQ multiplex PCR; TCRdb lists only in-frame clones, some missing. The sample has tens of thousands of clones; about three quarters are singletons. The receptor was isolated from a middle-aged woman with glioma. The chain uses TRBV18 and TRBJ1-2; 7 bases are shared with TRBD1. The material sequenced was PBMCs, taken from a glioma patient whose treatment included an IDH1 peptide vaccine. The CDR3 protein is CASSPAGGRNYGYTF. CDR3 DNA: TGTGCCAGCTCACCAGCAGGGGGGAGAAACTATGGCTACACCTTC.